This T cell receptor (beta chain) was captured by sequencing in a study of T-cell memory formation after mild COVID-19. Overall study context: For the most part, TCR clusters were specific to one donor.

CDR3 length: 15 residues. J gave up 1 base and V 1 base, and 3 bases lay outside the gene matches. Germline V gene sequence: CDR1 LGHNA, CDR2 YNFKEQ. From 5'RACE with constant-segment primers came TCR alpha and TCR beta cDNA libraries that carried sample barcodes and UMIs. TCRdb called the 5' RACE reads again in MiXCR, with one record for every CDR3 protein. The repertoire includes fewer than 140,000 distinct CDR3 sequences, about an eighth of them detected once, and around 25% sits in the top ten. The table lists this clonotype with a few counts. As yet, its antigen is unknown. General observations from the study: Memory from before infection featured some responding clones, which suggests cross-reactive memory joined. CD4/CD8 balance characterized clones contracting day 15 to 85, and CD4+ skew characterized later expanders.

Sequencing was performed on PBMCs or a T cell subset sorted from them (not recorded which). The chain combines TRBV4-2 with TRBJ2-7; 8 bases fit TRBD2. The TCR comes from an adult woman who had mild COVID-19 (a few samples of this study predate the infection). Cell type and time point are not known. The CDR3 DNA reads as TGTGCCAGCAGCCAAGGATTAGCGGGATCCTACGAGCAGTACTTC. Amino acid sequence: CASSQGLAGSYEQYF.